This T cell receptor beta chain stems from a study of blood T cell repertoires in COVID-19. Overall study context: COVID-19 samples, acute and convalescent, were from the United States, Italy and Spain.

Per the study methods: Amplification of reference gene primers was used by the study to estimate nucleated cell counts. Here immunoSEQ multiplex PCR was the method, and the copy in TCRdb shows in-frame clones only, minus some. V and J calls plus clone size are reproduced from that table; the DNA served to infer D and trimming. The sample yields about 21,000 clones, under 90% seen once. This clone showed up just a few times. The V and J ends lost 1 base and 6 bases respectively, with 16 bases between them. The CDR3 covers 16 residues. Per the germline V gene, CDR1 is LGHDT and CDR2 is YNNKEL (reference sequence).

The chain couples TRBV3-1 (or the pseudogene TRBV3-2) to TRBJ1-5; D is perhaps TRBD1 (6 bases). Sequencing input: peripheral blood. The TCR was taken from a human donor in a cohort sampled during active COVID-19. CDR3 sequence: CASSQGARGGGQPQHF. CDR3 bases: TGTGCCAGCAGCCAAGGAGCGAGAGGGGGGGGTCAGCCCCAGCATTTT.